Below, one T cell receptor beta chain is given with its context. What it recognizes is unknown. Given a much more abundant clone one base away, this may be a read error. One entry per CDR3 protein results from TCRdb running MiXCR on the RACE reads. The sample includes 300,000 to 450,000 distinct CDR3 sequences, around 4.8% seen only once; the top ten take approximately 2.3%. The sample comes from a study of human T cells and chemical hapten exposure. Study overall: Diagnoses of alopecia areata, totalis or universalis occurred in mostly female patients.

Whole-study results and caveats: With regard to DPC sensitization, TCRs above 1 in 1000 frequency did not change. Counts of expanded TCRs at PT1 were positively correlated with patch test score.

The length of the CDR3 is 12 residues. The V end was cut by 3 bases, the J end by 9 bases, with 12 bases between. CDR1 is DFQATT, CDR2 SNEGSKA, per germline (reference sequence). The time point was: patch test 1, 2 weeks after DPC sensitization. Treatment here: therapeutic diphenylcyclopropenone sensitization with weekly scalp DPC. The authors extracted total RNA from unfractionated whole blood. The sequences come from whole blood, collected in connection with sensitization to the hapten diphenylcyclopropenone (DPC). The chain combines TRBV20-1 with TRBJ1-5; D gene unclear. The sequence was obtained from a woman aged 45-59 years with alopecia areata. Some clones in this sample may be carry-over from other donors' samples. The CDR3 sequence is CSASDDGMPQHF. In DNA, the CDR3 is TGCAGTGCTAGTGACGATGGGATGCCCCAGCATTTT.